The T cell receptor beta chain under discussion was sequenced for a study of chemoradiotherapy in HPV16-positive cancers. The protocol was immunoSEQ multiplex PCR, while the TCRdb copy is restricted to in-frame clones and leaves out a portion. In the table there are about 20,000 clones, approximately 84% of which are singletons. Germline CDR1 reads SEHNR; CDR2 reads FQNEAQ (reference sequence). Trimming took off 1 base at V and 5 bases at J, with 8 bases between the two ends. The CDR3 has 13 amino acids. The chain carries TRBV7-9 and TRBJ1-2; D not certain. The sample here was blood, taken from a patient who underwent chemoradiotherapy. The receptor was isolated from a human donor with HPV-associated anogenital cancer. Here the CDR3 reads CASSLVTSYGYTF. The CDR3 bases are TGTGCCAGCAGCTTAGTAACGAGTTATGGCTACACCTTC.